The clone carrying this T cell receptor beta chain was counted ten times or more. TCRdb fed the 5' RACE reads into MiXCR, producing one record per CDR3 protein. The sample lists 500,000 or so distinct CDR3 sequences, roughly 13% seen once, with approximately 0.9% in the top ten. This sample is drawn from a study of identical twins. Germline V gene lookup returns CDR1 LNHNV and CDR2 YYDKDF (reference sequence). This CDR3 has 16 residues. The V end was cut by 1 base, the J end by 5 bases, with 15 bases between. These data are also associated with another study on yellow fever vaccine responses in identical twins.

The V and J genes are TRBV15 and TRBJ2-1; D unresolved. Sequenced sample: CD4+ T cells sorted from blood. The source is a woman between 18 and 30 years old in good health. CDR3 residues: CATSRGPAKPDNEQFF. DNA for the CDR3: TGTGCCACCAGCAGAGGACCGGCCAAACCTGACAATGAGCAGTTCTTC.